The sequence of this T cell receptor (beta chain) was determined in a study of T cell repertoires in aging, cancer and after chemotherapy. About the research overall: Six age groups, ranging from 30 or younger to 70 or older, included the donors. Study results and limitations: Age-matched healthy donors had significantly more diverse, less clonal blood TCR repertoires than untreated cancer patients. Immunological memory after chemotherapy cannot be judged from the repertoire data.

With 5 bases removed from V and 0 bases from J, the gap between germline ends came to 19 bases. The CDR3 is 17 residues long. Germline V gene data show CDR1 as LNHDA and CDR2 as SQIVND (reference sequence). Rearranged V-D-J TRB sequences were amplified with a mixed TRB-A/B primer pool. TCRdb reanalysed the multiplex PCR reads using MiXCR and keeps one entry per CDR3 protein. The sample has a few thousand distinct CDR3 sequences, over 50% seen once. Comments on this clonotype: Its antigen remains unknown.

Peripheral blood genomic DNA, not sorted cells or RNA, was the template. The chain has TRBV19 and TRBJ1-1; D may be TRBD1 (6 bases). Sequencing was performed on blood. The sequence derives from a human donor with a solid tumor. The CDR3 DNA follows: TGTGCCAGTAGTCTCCAAGGGGGGCTTACTCTGAACACTGAAGCTTTCTTT. Translation gives CASSLQGGLTLNTEAFF.